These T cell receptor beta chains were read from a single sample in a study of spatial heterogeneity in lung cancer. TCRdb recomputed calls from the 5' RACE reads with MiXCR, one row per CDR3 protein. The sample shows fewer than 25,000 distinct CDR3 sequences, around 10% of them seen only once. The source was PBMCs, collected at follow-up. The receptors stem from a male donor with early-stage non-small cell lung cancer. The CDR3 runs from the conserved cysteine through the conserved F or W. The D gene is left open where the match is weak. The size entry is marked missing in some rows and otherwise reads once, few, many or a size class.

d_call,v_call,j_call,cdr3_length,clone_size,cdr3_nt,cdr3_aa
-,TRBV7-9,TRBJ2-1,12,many,TGTGCCAGCAGCTCGGTAGAGGGAAGGAAGTTCTTC,CASSSVEGRKFF
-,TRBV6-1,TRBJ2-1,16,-,TGTGCCAGCAGTTTAAGGGCCAGGGGAGCAGGTGATGAGCAGTTCTTC,CASSLRARGAGDEQFF
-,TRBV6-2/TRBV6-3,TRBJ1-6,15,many,TGTGCCAGCAGTTCCACAGGGAGTGGTAATTCACCCCTCCACTTT,CASSSTGSGNSPLHF
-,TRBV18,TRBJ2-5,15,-,TGTGCCAGCTCACGCCCCGGACAGCGCCAAGAGACCCAGTACTTC,CASSRPGQRQETQYF
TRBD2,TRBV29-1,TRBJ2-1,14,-,TGCAGCGTTGAGGCGGGGGGCGCCTACAATGAGCAGTTCTTC,CSVEAGGAYNEQFF
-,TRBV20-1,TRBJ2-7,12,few,TGCAGTGCTAGATACAGCGATTACGAGCAGTACTTC,CSARYSDYEQYF
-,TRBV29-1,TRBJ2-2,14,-,TGCAGCGTGGCCCGGGGGGCGGGCACCGGGGAGCTGTTTTTT,CSVARGAGTGELFF
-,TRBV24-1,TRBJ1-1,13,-,TGTGCCACCAGTGTGGGGGGAAGCACTGAAGCTTTCTTT,CATSVGGSTEAFF
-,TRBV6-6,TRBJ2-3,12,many,TGTGCCAGCAGTTTTGGCACAGATACGCAGTATTTT,CASSFGTDTQYF
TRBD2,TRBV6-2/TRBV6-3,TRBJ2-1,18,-,TGTGCCAGCAGTTACTCTTTACTCGAAAGCGGGGCCTACAATGAGCAGTTCTTC,CASSYSLLESGAYNEQFF
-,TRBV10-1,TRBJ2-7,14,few,TGCGCCAGCAGTTCAGGGTTAGCGGCCTACGAGCAGTACTTC,CASSSGLAAYEQYF
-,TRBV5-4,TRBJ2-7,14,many,TGTGCCAGCAGCTTGGGGCAGGATTCCTACGAGCAGTACTTC,CASSLGQDSYEQYF
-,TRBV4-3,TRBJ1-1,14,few,TGCGCCAGCAGCCAACAGGCACAGGGCACTGAAGCTTTCTTT,CASSQQAQGTEAFF
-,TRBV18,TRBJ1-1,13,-,TGTGCCAGCTCCCAGGGGCGGGACACTGAAGCTTTCTTT,CASSQGRDTEAFF
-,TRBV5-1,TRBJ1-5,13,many,TGCGCCAGCAGCTTGGATGGGAGTCAGCCCCAGCATTTT,CASSLDGSQPQHF
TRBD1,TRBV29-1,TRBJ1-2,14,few,TGCAGCGTGGACAATCGACAGGGAAACTATGGCTACACCTTC,CSVDNRQGNYGYTF
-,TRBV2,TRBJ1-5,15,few,TGTGCCAGCAGTGAAGAGGGCCTATTCAATCAGCCCCAGCATTTT,CASSEEGLFNQPQHF
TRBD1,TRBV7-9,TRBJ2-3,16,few,TGTGCCAGCAGCCCGAATGTCTTCGGACAGGGTAGAGGGCAGTATTTT,CASSPNVFGQGRGQYF
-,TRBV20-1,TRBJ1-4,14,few,TGCAGTGCCATAAAGGGGAATAATAATGAAAAACTGTTTTTT,CSAIKGNNNEKLFF
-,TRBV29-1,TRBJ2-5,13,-,TGCAGCGTGGACCCGGGGACCTTAGAGACCCAGTACTTC,CSVDPGTLETQYF
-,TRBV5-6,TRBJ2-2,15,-,TGTGCCAGCAGCTTAGGCGGGATGGCCACCGGGGAGCTGTTTTTT,CASSLGGMATGELFF
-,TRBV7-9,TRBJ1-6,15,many,TGTGCCAGCAGCTTAGCTGACACGTTTAATTCACCCCTCCACTTT,CASSLADTFNSPLHF